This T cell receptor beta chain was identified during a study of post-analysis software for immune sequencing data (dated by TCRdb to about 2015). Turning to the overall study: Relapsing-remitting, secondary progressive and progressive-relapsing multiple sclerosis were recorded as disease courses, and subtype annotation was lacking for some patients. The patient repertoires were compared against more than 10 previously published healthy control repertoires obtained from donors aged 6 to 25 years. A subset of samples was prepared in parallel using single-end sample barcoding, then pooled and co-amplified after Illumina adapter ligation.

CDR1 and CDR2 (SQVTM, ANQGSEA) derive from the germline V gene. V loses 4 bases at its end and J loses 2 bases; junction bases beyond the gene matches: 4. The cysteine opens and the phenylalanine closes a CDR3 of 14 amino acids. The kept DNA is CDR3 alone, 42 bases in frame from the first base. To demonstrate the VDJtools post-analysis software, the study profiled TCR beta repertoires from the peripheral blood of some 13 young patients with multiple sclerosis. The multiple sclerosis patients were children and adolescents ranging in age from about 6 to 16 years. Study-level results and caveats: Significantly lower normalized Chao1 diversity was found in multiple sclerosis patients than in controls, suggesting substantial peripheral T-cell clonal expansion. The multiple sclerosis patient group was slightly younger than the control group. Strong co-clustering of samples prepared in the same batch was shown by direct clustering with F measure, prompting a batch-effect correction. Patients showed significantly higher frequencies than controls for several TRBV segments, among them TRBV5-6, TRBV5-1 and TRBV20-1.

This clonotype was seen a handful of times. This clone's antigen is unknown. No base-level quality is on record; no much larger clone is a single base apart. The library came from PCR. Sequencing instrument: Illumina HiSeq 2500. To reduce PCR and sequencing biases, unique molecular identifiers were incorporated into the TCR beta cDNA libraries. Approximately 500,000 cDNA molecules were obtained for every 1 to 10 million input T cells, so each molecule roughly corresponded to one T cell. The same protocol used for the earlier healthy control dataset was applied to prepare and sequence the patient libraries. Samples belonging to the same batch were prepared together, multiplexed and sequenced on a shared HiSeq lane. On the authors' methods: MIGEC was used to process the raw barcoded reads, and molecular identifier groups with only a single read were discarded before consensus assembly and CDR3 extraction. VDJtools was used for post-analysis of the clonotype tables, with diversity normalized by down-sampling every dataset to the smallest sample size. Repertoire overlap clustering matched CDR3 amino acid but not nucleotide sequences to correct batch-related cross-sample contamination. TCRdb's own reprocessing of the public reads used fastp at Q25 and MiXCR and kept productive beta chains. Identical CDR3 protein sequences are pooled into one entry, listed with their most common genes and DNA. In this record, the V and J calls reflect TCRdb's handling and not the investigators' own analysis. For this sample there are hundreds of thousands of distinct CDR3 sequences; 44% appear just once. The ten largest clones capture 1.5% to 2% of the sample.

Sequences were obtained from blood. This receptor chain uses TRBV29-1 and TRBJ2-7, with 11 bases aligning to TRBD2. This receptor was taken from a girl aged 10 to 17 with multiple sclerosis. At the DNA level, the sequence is TGCAGCGTTGCCCTAGCGGGAGGAGCCTACGAGCAGTACTTC. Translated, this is CSVALAGGAYEQYF.